A selection of T cell receptor beta chains follows, all from one sample in a study of shared clonotypes between healthy human individuals. Measured with immunoSEQ multiplex PCR; TCRdb has only the in-frame clones, and not every one. Altogether some 1.5 million clones are present, 95% to 97% being singletons, with the ten largest covering 1% to 1.5%. What was sequenced was naive CD4+ T cells sorted from blood. Receptors were obtained from a young man in good health. CDR3s include the opening cysteine and the closing phenylalanine or tryptophan. Each record gives: V gene, J gene, CDR3 protein.

TRBV18	TRBJ2-3	CASSPPGLAGDTQYF
TRBV7-8	TRBJ2-7	CASSLYRGLTYEQYF
TRBV5-1	TRBJ2-1	CASSRLKNGRMDEQFF
TRBV18	TRBJ2-7	CASSGVTGSYEQYF
TRBV9	TRBJ2-1	CASSARISGDGSYNEQFF
TRBV10-3	TRBJ2-7	CAISEGNPYEQYF
TRBV5-8	TRBJ1-5	CASSNGQPSSFNQPQHF
TRBV5-6	TRBJ2-2	CASSLMRVNTGELFF
TRBV7-2	TRBJ1-2	CASSLGGRRGGYTF
TRBV7-6	TRBJ2-5	CASSAGTSPYRETQYF
TRBV9	TRBJ2-3	CASSVVASGSTDTQYF
TRBV7-9	TRBJ2-3	CASSFLAGSTDTQYF
TRBV5-1	TRBJ2-3	CASSAQSGLAGLDTQYF
TRBV7-6	TRBJ2-3	CASSLESRVWADTQYF
TRBV5-4	TRBJ2-3	CASSLGQGSTDTQYF
TRBV5-1	TRBJ2-1	CASSNTGGGSNEQFF
TRBV15	TRBJ1-2	CATSRDRETTYGYTF
TRBV15	TRBJ2-3	CATSRTRSSGGSTDTQYF
TRBV28	TRBJ2-2	CASSLLRTNTGELFF
TRBV2	TRBJ2-7	CASNGGQGPYEQYF
TRBV18	TRBJ2-5	CASSPGTGGETQYF
TRBV14	TRBJ1-2	CASSPMGRMPSYGYTF
TRBV7-9	TRBJ1-1	CASGPWTDNTEAFF
TRBV28	TRBJ2-7	CASSSNYYEQYF
TRBV19	TRBJ2-1	CASKDRREQFF
TRBV5-1	TRBJ2-7	CASSWDRGPGYEQYF
TRBV6-5	TRBJ1-1	CASSYENGYGEAFF
TRBV27	TRBJ2-7	CASSLLAGRTPYEQYF
TRBV18	TRBJ2-5	CASSRGQETQYF
TRBV27	TRBJ1-4	CASSLKGLRQEKLFF
TRBV7-3	TRBJ1-2	CASSLNAGTNYGYTF
TRBV7-2	TRBJ2-1	CASSPGMLYNEQFF
TRBV5-1	TRBJ1-5	CASSLDPSNQPQHF
TRBV7-9	TRBJ2-7	CASSLVDEQYF
TRBV6-6	TRBJ2-4	CASSYQGAKNIQYF
TRBV18	TRBJ2-6	CASSPRGQASSGANVLTF
TRBV15	TRBJ2-2	CATSRTQGTTNTGELFF
TRBV11-2	TRBJ2-7	CASSLHRDPDGQYF
TRBV9	TRBJ1-3	CASSGRGRVAGNTIYF
TRBV18	TRBJ1-5	CATKGESNQPQHF
TRBV5-8	TRBJ2-1	CASSLALTSGSSYNEQFF
TRBV11-2	TRBJ2-3	CASSFGGITDTQYF
TRBV2	TRBJ2-7	CARTRGDSSYEQYF
TRBV7-8	TRBJ1-2	CASSTGTEGYTF
TRBV5-1	TRBJ1-4	CASTRGQATNEKLFF
TRBV18	TRBJ2-1	CASSPIPAVNNNEQFF
TRBV10-2	TRBJ2-5	CASSESQGAETQYF
TRBV7-9	TRBJ2-3	CASSPPSGRADTQYF
TRBV18	TRBJ1-5	CASSPAPGQPQHF
TRBV11-2	TRBJ2-5	CASNLGGGLAGGSQETQYF